These 18 T cell receptor beta chains came from one sample sequenced in a study of CXCR3-negative and CXCR3-positive naive CD8 T cells. The TRB libraries of cDNA were built by UMI-labeled 5' RACE. TCRdb reprocessed the 5' RACE reads and reports one entry per CDR3 protein, with no DNA. The repertoire table contains about 120,000 distinct CDR3 sequences. The study's findings and limits: The TRB CDR3s that CXCR3-positive naive cells carried were more hydrophobic than those of CXCR3-negative naive cells.

Antigens for these TCRs are unknown. The sequenced material came from naive CXCR3+ CD8+ T cells from blood. Indicated subset: CD45RO-CCR7+CD27+CD95- naive CD8+ T cells expressing CXCR3 (TNR3+). These receptors were obtained from a human donor in good health. Some clones in this sample may be carry-over from other donors' samples.

The rearrangement links TRBV29-1 to TRBJ1-2; the D call of TRBD1 rests on TCRdb alone, since no DNA is present to check it. Germline V gene lookup returns CDR1 SQVTM and CDR2 ANQGSEA. This CDR3 is 12 amino acids long. The CDR3 protein is CSDSDQGRDIHF.

The chain combines TRBV28 with TRBJ2-7; TCRdb's D call, TRBD2, is unchecked because there is no DNA. The CDR3 spans 13 residues. Germline V lookup: CDR1 MDHEN, CDR2 SYDVKM. The CDR3 protein is CATQLGNSYEQYF. The full variable domain, its missing parts supplied by reference TRBV28 and TRBJ2-7, is DVKVTQSSRYLVKRTGEKVFLECVQDMDHENMFWYRQDPGLGLRLIYFSYDVKMKEKGDIPEGYSVSREKKERFSLILESASTNQTSMYLCATQLGNSYEQYFGPGTRLTVT.

V gene TRBV5-1 combines with J gene TRBJ1-1. The CDR3 is 13 residues long. CDR1 is SGHRS and CDR2 is YFSETQ in the germline V gene. The CDR3 loop is CASSALMNTEAFF. Together with reference TRBV5-1 and TRBJ1-1, the CDR3 gives the full variable domain: KAGVTQTPRYLIKTRGQQVTLSCSPISGHRSVSWYQQTPGQGLQFLFEYFSETQRNKGNFPGRFSGRQFSNSRSEMNVSTLELGDSALYLCASSALMNTEAFFGQGTRLTVV.

The chain links TRBV2 to TRBJ2-3. Germline CDR1 is SNHLY and CDR2 is FYNNEI. The CDR3 is 15 residues long. CDR3 region: CASSERGRLTDTQYF.

The CDR3 reads CASSEPTGEQETQYF. The chain carries TRBV25-1 and TRBJ2-5; the D gene TCRdb calls, TRBD1, cannot be checked with no DNA. This CDR3 has 15 amino acids. Germline CDR1 is MGHDK and CDR2 is SYGVNS.

The V and J genes are TRBV7-9 and TRBJ2-2. Germline V gene sequence: CDR1 SEHNR, CDR2 FQNEAQ (reference sequence). This CDR3 comprises 13 residues. The CDR3 loop is CASLKENTGELFF.

V and J are TRBV4-3 and TRBJ1-1; without DNA, the TCRdb call of TRBD1 cannot be checked. Germline-derived CDR1 and CDR2 are LGHNA and YSLEER. The CDR3 totals 16 residues. CDR3 protein: CASSQDLRGANTEAFF.

The rearrangement uses TRBV20-1 and TRBJ2-7; TCRdb proposes TRBD2, but this gene call is untestable without DNA. Germline loops: CDR1 DFQATT, CDR2 SNEGSKA (reference sequence). This CDR3 is built from 15 residues. This CDR3 reads CSARDLLADTYEQYF.

This chain links TRBV4-3 with TRBJ2-7. The CDR3 extends over 15 amino acids. Germline V gene sequence: CDR1 LGHNA, CDR2 YSLEER. This CDR3 is CASSQDLGNSYEQYF.

The chain has TRBV7-6 and TRBJ1-6. This CDR3 region has 12 residues. CDR1 and CDR2 from the germline V gene are SGHVS and FNYEAQ. The CDR3 spells CASSRRNSPLHF. The whole variable domain, remainder taken from reference TRBV7-6 and TRBJ1-6, is GAGVSQSPRYKVTKRGQDVALRCDPISGHVSLYWYRQALGQGPEFLTYFNYEAQQDKSGLPNDRFSAERPEGSISTLTIQRTEQRDSAMYRCASSRRNSPLHFGNGTRLTVT.

This chain joins TRBV20-1 and TRBJ1-4; TCRdb proposes TRBD1, but this gene call is untestable without DNA. The CDR3 totals 16 residues. Germline CDR1 reads DFQATT; CDR2 reads SNEGSKA (reference sequence). CDR3 amino acids: CSATRPSLSYSEKLFF.

The chain carries TRBV20-1 and TRBJ2-7; TCRdb proposes TRBD1, but this gene call is untestable without DNA. Germline lookup yields CDR1 DFQATT and CDR2 SNEGSKA (reference sequence). CDR3 length: 12 amino acids. CDR3 region: CSARPTGYEQYF.

V is TRBV27 and J is TRBJ2-1; the TCRdb D gene call, TRBD2, has no DNA to confirm it. This CDR3 is built from 15 residues. From germline, CDR1 is MNHEY and CDR2 SMNVEV (reference sequence). This chain's CDR3 is CASTTGASGYNEQFF.

The chain joins TRBV12-3 or TRBV12-4 to TRBJ1-4; TCRdb's D call of TRBD1 is untestable without DNA. The CDR3 runs to 17 residues. CDR3 amino acids: CASSLILTGTGNEKLFF.

V is TRBV29-1 and J is TRBJ2-4; the D call of TRBD1 rests on TCRdb alone, since no DNA is present to check it. The germline V gene has CDR1 SQVTM and CDR2 ANQGSEA. The CDR3 is 13 amino acids. CDR3 protein: CCVEGLGTDIQYF.

The chain combines TRBV11-3 with TRBJ2-3; TCRdb calls TRBD1, which cannot be checked without DNA. This CDR3 has 18 residues. Germline V gene sequence: CDR1 SGHNT, CDR2 YENEEA. The CDR3: CASSFIIETVSPRDTQYF.

This sequence joins TRBV19 and TRBJ1-1. Germline values: CDR1 LNHDA, CDR2 SQIVND (reference sequence). CDR3 length: 12 amino acids. CDR3 sequence reads: CASWKGNTEAFF.

J is TRBJ2-5 and V is TRBV11-2; TCRdb gives TRBD1 as the D gene, but with no DNA this cannot be confirmed. Germline V lookup: CDR1 SGHAT, CDR2 FQNNGV. This CDR3 has 15 residues. The CDR3 loop reads CASSSDRGRQETQYF.